Below, one T cell receptor (beta chain) is given with its context. Antigen specificity is unknown. This specimen belongs to a study of cytomegalovirus exposure and HLA in healthy donors. Notes on the study in general: The study labeled fewer than 200 TCR beta chains cytomegalovirus-associated.

The CDR3 runs 15 residues. Germline V CDR1 and CDR2: MNHEY, SVGAGI. Trimming took off 0 bases at V and 7 bases at J, with 12 bases between the two ends. TCRdb keeps only in-frame clones here, not all; method: immunoSEQ multiplex PCR. The sample contains hundreds of thousands of clones, around four fifths of which appear only once. The sample taken for sequencing was PBMCs. V usage is TRBV6-5 and J usage is TRBJ2-2; D uncertain. This receptor was taken from a young woman in good health and CMV-seronegative. The CDR3 spells CASSYSPVNGGELFF. CDR3 DNA: TGTGCCAGCAGTTACTCGCCGGTTAATGGCGGGGAGCTGTTTTTT.